This T cell receptor (beta chain) was documented in a study of CD8 T cells in Susac syndrome. Per the germline V gene, CDR1 is SGHDT and CDR2 is YYEEEE. The CDR3 is 16 amino acids. The junction had 9 bases not matched to a gene; V was cut back by 6 bases and J by 4 bases. Reverse transcription of roughly 0.45 to 1 ug RNA used random hexamers. TCRdb re-called the immunoSEQ multiplex PCR reads with MiXCR, one entry per CDR3 protein. This sample has around 18,000 distinct CDR3 sequences, with about 95% found just once. High-throughput TCR beta sequencing covered peripheral CD8+ and CD4+ T cells. The individuals used as controls were healthy donors who had been matched for both age and sex. Both CD4+ and CD8+ T cells were negatively isolated, and TEMRA cells underwent FACS enrichment.

The sequence was collected from a human donor in good health. Material: CD8+ T cells from PBMCs. The gene calls are TRBV5-6 and TRBJ2-1, with 11 bases identical to TRBD2. The CDR3 region has the DNA TGTGCCAGCATATTCCAAACTAGCGGGAGTTACAATGAGCAGTTCTTC. As protein: CASIFQTSGSYNEQFF.